A selection of T cell receptor beta chains follows, all from one sample in a study of blood T cells in healthy people across ages. Using its own MiXCR run on the 5' RACE reads, TCRdb lists one record per CDR3 protein. The data contain over a million distinct CDR3 sequences, 40% to 45% of them seen just once; the ten biggest clones take up around 4%. The sample was blood. The receptors stem from a woman aged 18-29 years in good health. Each CDR3 is given with its conserved first and last residue. A D gene is named only where the DNA matches it firmly. Rows give clone size only sometimes, using once, few, many, or a class for an expanded clone.

V: TRBV12-3/TRBV12-4
J: TRBJ2-3
size: few
D: NA
DNA: TGTGCCAGCACCCCAATACTATCGGGGGCCTACACAGATACGCAGTATTTT
CDR3: CASTPILSGAYTDTQYF

V: TRBV2
J: TRBJ2-1
size: NA
D: NA
DNA: TGTGCCAGTACACTAGCTTCCAATGAGCAGTTCTTC
CDR3: CASTLASNEQFF

V: TRBV7-2
J: TRBJ2-7
size: NA
D: NA
DNA: TGTGCCAGCAGCTTCGGGGGCGCAAGGAGGTACGAGCAGTACTTC
CDR3: CASSFGGARRYEQYF

V: TRBV27
J: TRBJ2-2
size: few
D: NA
DNA: TGTGCCAGCAGTTTCATGGGGGCGCCCACCGGGGAGCTGTTTTTT
CDR3: CASSFMGAPTGELFF

V: TRBV4-3
J: TRBJ1-2
size: NA
D: NA
DNA: TGCGCCAGCAGCCAAGGAACAGGGAGAAGAAACTATGGCTACACCTTC
CDR3: CASSQGTGRRNYGYTF

V: TRBV12-3/TRBV12-4
J: TRBJ2-7
size: few
D: NA
DNA: TGTGCCAGCAGTTTAGGACAGTCTCGCGAGCAGTACTTC
CDR3: CASSLGQSREQYF

V: TRBV6-2/TRBV6-3
J: TRBJ2-7
size: few
D: TRBD2
DNA: TGTGCCAGCAGAAGAAGCGGGGCCAACACCTACGAGCAGTACTTC
CDR3: CASRRSGANTYEQYF

V: TRBV15
J: TRBJ1-5
size: few
D: NA
DNA: TGTGCCACCAGCAGAGGTCCGGATAGCAATCAGCCCCAGCATTTT
CDR3: CATSRGPDSNQPQHF

V: TRBV3-1
J: TRBJ1-3
size: few
D: NA
DNA: TGTGCCAGCAGCCAAGACGGGCAACCTGGAAACACCATATATTTT
CDR3: CASSQDGQPGNTIYF

V: TRBV7-9
J: TRBJ2-5
size: NA
D: NA
DNA: TGTGCCAGCAGGTCCGGTGAGCAGTACTTC
CDR3: CASRSGEQYF

V: TRBV6-4
J: TRBJ2-4
size: NA
D: NA
DNA: TGTGCCAGCAGTGTCATTTTGGGATTATGGGACATTCAGTACTTC
CDR3: CASSVILGLWDIQYF

V: TRBV4-1
J: TRBJ2-7
size: NA
D: NA
DNA: TGCGCCAGCAGCCAGGGGCGGGGTTTCTCCGAGCAGTACTTC
CDR3: CASSQGRGFSEQYF

V: TRBV4-1
J: TRBJ2-5
size: many
D: TRBD1
DNA: TGCGCCAGCAGCCAAGGGGACAGGCGGTACCAAGAGACCCAGTACTTC
CDR3: CASSQGDRRYQETQYF

V: TRBV12-5
J: TRBJ2-3
size: NA
D: TRBD1
DNA: TGTGCTAGTGGTAGAGGACAGGTTGTCACAGATACGCGGTATTTT
CDR3: CASGRGQVVTDTRYF

V: TRBV7-6
J: TRBJ2-2
size: NA
D: TRBD1
DNA: TGTGCCAGCAGCGGCCCGGCGGGACAGGAGTATTCCGGGGAGCTGTTTTTT
CDR3: CASSGPAGQEYSGELFF

V: TRBV27
J: TRBJ2-7
size: NA
D: NA
DNA: TGTGCCAGCAGTTTGTGGGGGGGCGACGAGCAGTACTTC
CDR3: CASSLWGGDEQYF

V: TRBV15
J: TRBJ2-7
size: few
D: NA
DNA: TGTGCCACCAGCAGAGGTGGAGCTAACATCTACGAGCAGTACTTC
CDR3: CATSRGGANIYEQYF

V: TRBV4-2
J: TRBJ2-7
size: NA
D: TRBD2
DNA: TGTGCCAGCAGCGACTTGAAGCGGGGTACCACCTACGAGCAGTACTTC
CDR3: CASSDLKRGTTYEQYF

V: TRBV25-1
J: TRBJ2-7
size: many
D: TRBD1
DNA: TGTGCCAGCAGAGACCTAGGGGGCCAGCAGTACTTC
CDR3: CASRDLGGQQYF

V: TRBV27
J: TRBJ2-3
size: NA
D: TRBD2
DNA: TGTGCCAGCAGTTTTAGCGGGATAGGGGATACGCAGTATTTT
CDR3: CASSFSGIGDTQYF

V: TRBV20-1
J: TRBJ2-5
size: once
D: TRBD2
DNA: TGCAGTGCTAGAGATCACGGAGGCGGGAGGGATCAAATCCAAGAGACCCAGTACTTC
CDR3: CSARDHGGGRDQIQETQYF

V: TRBV18
J: TRBJ2-3
size: few
D: TRBD1
DNA: TGTGCCAGCTCACCCGGGACAGGGTTGAGAGATACGCAGTATTTT
CDR3: CASSPGTGLRDTQYF

V: TRBV11-2
J: TRBJ1-2
size: few
D: TRBD1
DNA: TGTGCCAGCAGCCGAGGTTGGTCGGACAGGGGTCCTGGAGACTATGGCTACACCTTC
CDR3: CASSRGWSDRGPGDYGYTF

V: TRBV7-2
J: TRBJ2-1
size: few
D: NA
DNA: TGTGCCAGCAGCTTCCGGGGTGGGGCTGAGCAGTTCTTC
CDR3: CASSFRGGAEQFF

V: TRBV7-6
J: TRBJ2-1
size: few
D: NA
DNA: TGTGCCAGCAGCTTAGTCGATTTGCAGGGTAATGAGCAGTTCTTC
CDR3: CASSLVDLQGNEQFF

V: TRBV24-1
J: TRBJ1-1
size: NA
D: NA
DNA: TGTGCCACCAGTGTCGGGAGTTACACTGAAGCTTTCTTT
CDR3: CATSVGSYTEAFF

V: TRBV6-5
J: TRBJ1-4
size: few
D: TRBD1
DNA: TGTGCCAGCAGTGCTATTGGACAGGTCGCGACCAAACTGTTTTTT
CDR3: CASSAIGQVATKLFF

V: TRBV28
J: TRBJ2-5
size: NA
D: NA
DNA: TGTGCCAGCAGCGTCATCAGGGGTGGAAATGAGCAGTACTTC
CDR3: CASSVIRGGNEQYF

V: TRBV9
J: TRBJ2-5
size: few
D: NA
DNA: TGTGCCAGCAGCGTAGGTAGGGCGGGCCAAGAGACCCAGTACTTC
CDR3: CASSVGRAGQETQYF

V: TRBV7-2
J: TRBJ2-7
size: NA
D: NA
DNA: TGTGCCAGCAGCTCAGGAGCCCACTTTACCTACGAGCAGTACTTC
CDR3: CASSSGAHFTYEQYF

V: TRBV6-2/TRBV6-3
J: TRBJ1-6
size: NA
D: TRBD1
DNA: TGTGCCAGCAGACCCGACGGGACAGGGCTATATAATTCACCCCTCCACTTT
CDR3: CASRPDGTGLYNSPLHF

V: TRBV9
J: TRBJ2-3
size: NA
D: NA
DNA: TGTGCCAGCAGCGTATATAACGGACTAACAGATACGCAGTATTTT
CDR3: CASSVYNGLTDTQYF

V: TRBV30
J: TRBJ1-5
size: few
D: NA
DNA: TGTGCCTGGAGTGTCGCAGGGGATCAGCCCCAGCATTTT
CDR3: CAWSVAGDQPQHF

V: TRBV20-1
J: TRBJ2-7
size: few
D: TRBD2
DNA: TGCAGTGCTCGACTAGCGGGGACCTACGAGCAGTACTTC
CDR3: CSARLAGTYEQYF

V: TRBV11-2
J: TRBJ2-1
size: few
D: NA
DNA: TGTGCCAGCAGCTTAGGGTCGGGGGATTACAATGAGCAGTTCTTC
CDR3: CASSLGSGDYNEQFF

V: TRBV20-1
J: TRBJ2-3
size: few
D: NA
DNA: TGCAGTGCCGAGGACGCGCGGGATCGCACAGATACGCAGTATTTT
CDR3: CSAEDARDRTDTQYF

V: TRBV28
J: TRBJ2-1
size: NA
D: TRBD2
DNA: TGTGCCAGCAGTCAGAATTTAGGACTAGCGTCCGGGCATGAGCAGTTCTTC
CDR3: CASSQNLGLASGHEQFF

V: TRBV11-2
J: TRBJ1-2
size: NA
D: NA
DNA: TGTGCCAGCAGCTCCCCCGGACGGATCCCCGAGGGGGGCTATGGCTACACCTTC
CDR3: CASSSPGRIPEGGYGYTF

V: TRBV14
J: TRBJ1-2
size: NA
D: NA
DNA: TGTGCCAGCAGCCAATTTGGTGCGAGGAGCGGCTACACCTTC
CDR3: CASSQFGARSGYTF

V: TRBV25-1
J: TRBJ2-7
size: NA
D: NA
DNA: TGTGCCAGCAGTGACGACCCCCCCTACGAGCAGTACTTC
CDR3: CASSDDPPYEQYF

V: TRBV12-3/TRBV12-4
J: TRBJ2-3
size: few
D: NA
DNA: TGTGCCAGCAGTATTATGAAAGGAGGTACAGATACGCAGTATTTT
CDR3: CASSIMKGGTDTQYF

V: TRBV4-1
J: TRBJ2-1
size: NA
D: TRBD2
DNA: TGCGCCAGCAGCCAGGTCCTAGCGGGAGCGGGCAATGAGCAGTTCTTC
CDR3: CASSQVLAGAGNEQFF